The present TCR beta chain was sequenced within a study of blood T cell repertoires in COVID-19. On the study more broadly: Samples representing acute and convalescent COVID-19 were sourced from the United States, Italy and Spain. T cells, B-cell-depleted T cells, or PBMCs provided the cDNA or gDNA that served as material.

Per the original data handling: Amplification of reference gene primers was used by the study to estimate nucleated cell counts. Sequenced by immunoSEQ multiplex PCR; TCRdb stores in-frame clones only, minus some. That table supplies the V and J calls and clone size; D and trimming were determined from the DNA. The sample holds 150,000 to 200,000 clones; roughly four fifths are singletons and the top ten take 5.2%. CDR1 is MDHEN and CDR2 is SYDVKM in the germline V gene. This CDR3 is built from 14 residues. The trim removed 6 bases at V and 3 bases at J, leaving 6 bases unmatched. This TCR came from a woman aged 25 to 39 with acute or convalescent COVID-19. J is TRBJ1-2 and V is TRBV28; 8 bases fit TRBD1. What was sequenced was peripheral blood. This chain's CDR3 is CASRKTGAYYGYTF. The DNA for the CDR3 is TGTGCCAGCAGAAAGACAGGGGCTTACTATGGCTACACCTTC.